Below, 5 T cell receptor beta chains from the same sample are listed, as sequenced in a study of blood T cell repertoires in COVID-19. This table comes from immunoSEQ multiplex PCR, and its TCRdb copy is limited to in-frame clones, with some not included. The data hold under 250,000 clones, with approximately 83% observed a single time. Sequencing was performed on peripheral blood. These receptors originate from a man between 35 and 55 years old with acute or convalescent COVID-19.

In DNA, the CDR3 is TGTGCCAGTACCTTCCAACGGGGGCAGCCCCAGCATTTT. Translation: CASTFQRGQPQHF. J is TRBJ1-5 and V is TRBV19, with D possibly matching TRBD1 (5 bases). The CDR3 sequence is 13 residues long. CDR1 is LNHDA and CDR2 is SQIVND in the germline V gene (reference sequence). Trimming removed 7 bases from V and 7 bases from J, with 14 bases in between.

The gene calls are TRBV28 and TRBJ1-1, with 8 bases that match TRBD1. The germline CDR1 and CDR2 sequences are MDHEN and SYDVKM. Trimming removed 11 bases from V and 0 bases from J; junction bases left unmatched: 8. The CDR3 totals 14 residues. The CDR3 nucleotides read TGTGCCGGAAGACCGGGACAGGTGAACACTGAAGCTTTCTTT. It translates to CAGRPGQVNTEAFF.

V and J are TRBV11-2 and TRBJ2-7, with 11 nucleotides matching TRBD2. CDR3 length equals 17 residues. Germline CDR1 reads SGHAT; CDR2 reads FQNNGV. The V segment lost 5 bases and the J segment 3 bases; nucleotides outside the gene matches: 12. In DNA, the CDR3 is TGTGCCAGCAGCCCTCGGGGGTTCGGGACTAGCGGCTACGAGCAGTACTTC. This encodes CASSPRGFGTSGYEQYF.

V gene TRBV2 combines with J gene TRBJ2-7, with 12 bases lining up with TRBD2. The germline CDR1 and CDR2 sequences are SNHLY and FYNNEI. Unmatched junction bases numbered 10, after V lost 6 bases and J lost 4 bases. The CDR3 extends over 16 amino acids. The CDR3, as DNA: TGTGCCAGCAGCGGTGCAAACCTAGCGGGAGGGTACGAGCAGTACTTC. Amino acid sequence: CASSGANLAGGYEQYF.

This chain joins TRBV7-2 and TRBJ2-1; 8 bases line up with TRBD2. The CDR3 is 16 amino acids. The V segment lost 2 bases and the J segment 7 bases; nucleotides outside the gene matches: 10. The V gene's germline CDR1 is SGHTA and CDR2 FQGNSA. The CDR3 loop is CASSLSTSGLRNEQFF. The CDR3, as DNA: TGTGCCAGCAGCTTAAGTACTAGCGGACTAAGAAATGAGCAGTTCTTC.